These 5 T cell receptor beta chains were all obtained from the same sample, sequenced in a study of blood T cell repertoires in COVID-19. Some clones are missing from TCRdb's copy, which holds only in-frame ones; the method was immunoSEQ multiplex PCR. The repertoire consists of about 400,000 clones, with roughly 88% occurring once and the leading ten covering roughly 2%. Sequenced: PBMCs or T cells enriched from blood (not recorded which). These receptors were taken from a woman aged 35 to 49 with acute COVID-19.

This CDR3 reads CASSRTSGDEQFF. The CDR3 DNA is TGTGCCAGCAGTCGGACTAGCGGGGACGAGCAGTTCTTC. The V and J genes are TRBV14 and TRBJ2-1, with 12 bases identical to TRBD2. Trimming cost V 6 bases and J 10 bases; bases outside gene matches: 4. CDR3 size: 13 residues. Per germline, CDR1 SGHDN and CDR2 FVKESK.

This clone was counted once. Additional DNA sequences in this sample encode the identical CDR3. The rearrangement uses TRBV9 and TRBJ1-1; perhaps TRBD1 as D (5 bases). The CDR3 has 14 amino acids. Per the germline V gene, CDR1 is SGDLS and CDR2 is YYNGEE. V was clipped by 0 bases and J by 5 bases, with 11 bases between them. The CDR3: CASSVGGGATEAFF. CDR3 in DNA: TGTGCCAGCAGCGTAGGGGGCGGGGCAACTGAAGCTTTCTTT.

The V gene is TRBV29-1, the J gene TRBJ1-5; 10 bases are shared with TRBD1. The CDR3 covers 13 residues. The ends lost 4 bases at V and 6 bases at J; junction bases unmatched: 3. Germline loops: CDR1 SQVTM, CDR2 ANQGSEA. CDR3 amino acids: CSVGQGAFQPQHF. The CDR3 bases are TGCAGCGTTGGACAGGGGGCTTTTCAGCCCCAGCATTTT. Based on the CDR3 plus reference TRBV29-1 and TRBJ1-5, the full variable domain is SAVISQKPSRDICQRGTSLTIQCQVDSQVTMMFWYRQQPGQSLTLIATANQGSEATYESGFVIDKFPISRPNLTFSTLTVSNMSPEDSSIYLCSVGQGAFQPQHFGDGTRLSIL.

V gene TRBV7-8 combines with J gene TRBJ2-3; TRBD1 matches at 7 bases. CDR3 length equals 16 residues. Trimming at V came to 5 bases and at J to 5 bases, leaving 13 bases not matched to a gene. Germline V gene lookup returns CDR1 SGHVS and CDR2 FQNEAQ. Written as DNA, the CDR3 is TGTGCCAGCAGCCGCCGCCACTTACAGGGGTTAGATACGCAGTATTTT. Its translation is CASSRRHLQGLDTQYF.

The CDR3: CASSLVGGPEETQYF. In nucleotides, the CDR3 is TGTGCCAGCAGCTTAGTGGGGGGGCCGGAAGAGACCCAGTACTTC. The V call is TRBV7-9, the J call TRBJ2-5, with D perhaps matching TRBD2 (7 bases). CDR3 length equals 15 residues. From germline, CDR1 is SEHNR and CDR2 FQNEAQ (reference sequence). V lost 1 base to trimming and J lost 3 bases, with 12 bases between them.